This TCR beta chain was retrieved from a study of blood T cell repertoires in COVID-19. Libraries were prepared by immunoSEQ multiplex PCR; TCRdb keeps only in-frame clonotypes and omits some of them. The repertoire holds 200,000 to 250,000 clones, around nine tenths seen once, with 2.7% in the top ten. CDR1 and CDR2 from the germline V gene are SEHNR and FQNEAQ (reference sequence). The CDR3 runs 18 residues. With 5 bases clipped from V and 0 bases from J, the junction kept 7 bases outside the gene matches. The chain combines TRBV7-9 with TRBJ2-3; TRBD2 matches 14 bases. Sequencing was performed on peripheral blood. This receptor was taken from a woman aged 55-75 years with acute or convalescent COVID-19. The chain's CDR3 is CASSKGLAGASSTDTQYF. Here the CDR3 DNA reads TGTGCCAGCAGCAAGGGACTAGCGGGAGCTTCTAGCACAGATACGCAGTATTTT.